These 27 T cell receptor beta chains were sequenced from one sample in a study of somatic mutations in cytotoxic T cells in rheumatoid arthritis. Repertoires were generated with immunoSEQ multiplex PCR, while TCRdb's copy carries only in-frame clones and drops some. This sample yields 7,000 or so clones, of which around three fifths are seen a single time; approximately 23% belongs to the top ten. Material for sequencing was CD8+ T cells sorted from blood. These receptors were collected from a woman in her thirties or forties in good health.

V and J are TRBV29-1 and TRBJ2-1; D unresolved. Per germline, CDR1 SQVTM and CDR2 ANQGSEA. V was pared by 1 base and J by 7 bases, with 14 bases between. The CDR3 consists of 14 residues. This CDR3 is CSVEGLSIINEQFF. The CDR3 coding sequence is TGCAGCGTTGAAGGACTCTCGATTATTAATGAGCAGTTCTTC.

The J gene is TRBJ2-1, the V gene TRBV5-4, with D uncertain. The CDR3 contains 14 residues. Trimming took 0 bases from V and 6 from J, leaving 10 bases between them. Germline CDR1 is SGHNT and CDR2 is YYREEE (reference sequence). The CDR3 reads CASSLAGPFNEQFF. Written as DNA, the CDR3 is TGTGCCAGCAGCTTGGCCGGACCGTTCAATGAGCAGTTCTTC.

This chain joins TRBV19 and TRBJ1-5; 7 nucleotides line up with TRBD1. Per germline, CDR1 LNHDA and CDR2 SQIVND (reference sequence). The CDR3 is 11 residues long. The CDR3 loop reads CGAGTDQPQHF. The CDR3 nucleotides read TGTGGGGCCGGGACAGACCAGCCCCAGCATTTT. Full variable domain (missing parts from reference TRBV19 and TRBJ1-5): DGGITQSPKYLFRKEGQNVTLSCEQNLNHDAMYWYRQDPGQGLRLIYYSQIVNDFQKGDIAEGYSVSREKKESFPLTVTSAQKNPTAFYLCGAGTDQPQHFGDGTRLSIL.

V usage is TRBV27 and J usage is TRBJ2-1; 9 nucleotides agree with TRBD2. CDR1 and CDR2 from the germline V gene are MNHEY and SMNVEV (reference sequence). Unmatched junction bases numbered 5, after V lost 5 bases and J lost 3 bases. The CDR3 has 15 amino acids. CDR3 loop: CASSRAGGYYNEQFF. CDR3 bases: TGTGCCAGCAGTCGAGCGGGAGGCTACTACAATGAGCAGTTCTTC.

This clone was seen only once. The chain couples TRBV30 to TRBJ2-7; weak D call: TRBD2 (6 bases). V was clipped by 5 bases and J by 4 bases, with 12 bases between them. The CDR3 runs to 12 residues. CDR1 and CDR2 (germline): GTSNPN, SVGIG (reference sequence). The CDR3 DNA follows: TGTGCCTGGTCTGTTGGAGGGTACGAGCAGTACTTC. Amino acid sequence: CAWSVGGYEQYF. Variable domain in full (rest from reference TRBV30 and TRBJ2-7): SQTIHQWPATLVQPVGSPLSLECTVEGTSNPNLYWYRQAAGRGLQLLFYSVGIGQISSEVPQNLSASRPQDRQFILSSKKLLLSDSGFYLCAWSVGGYEQYFGPGTRLTVT.

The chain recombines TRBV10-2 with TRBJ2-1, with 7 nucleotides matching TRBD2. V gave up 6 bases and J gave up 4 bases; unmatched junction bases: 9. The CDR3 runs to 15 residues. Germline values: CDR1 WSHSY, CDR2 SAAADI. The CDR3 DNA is TGCGCCAGCAGAATCGGGGGGACGACTTACAATGAGCAGTTCTTC. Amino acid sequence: CASRIGGTTYNEQFF.

The CDR3: CASSIGPAMNTEAFF. For the CDR3, the DNA is TGTGCCAGTAGTATAGGCCCAGCTATGAACACTGAAGCTTTCTTT. The genes are TRBV19 and TRBJ1-1; D unclear. Germline values: CDR1 LNHDA, CDR2 SQIVND (reference sequence). V lost 1 base and J 0 bases, leaving 9 bases between the germline ends. This CDR3 has 15 residues.

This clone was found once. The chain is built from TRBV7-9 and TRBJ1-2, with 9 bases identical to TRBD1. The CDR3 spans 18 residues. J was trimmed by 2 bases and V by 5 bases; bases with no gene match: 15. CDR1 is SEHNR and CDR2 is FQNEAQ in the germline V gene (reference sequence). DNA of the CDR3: TGTGCCAGCAGCCCGCCCGTAGTGGGGACAGGGACGAACTATGGCTACACCTTC. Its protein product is CASSPPVVGTGTNYGYTF.

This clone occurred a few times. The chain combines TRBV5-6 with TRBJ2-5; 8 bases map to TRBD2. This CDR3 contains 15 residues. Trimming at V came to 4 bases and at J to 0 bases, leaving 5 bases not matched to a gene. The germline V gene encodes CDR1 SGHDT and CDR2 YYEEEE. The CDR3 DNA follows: TGTGCCAGCAGCCTTAGCGGGACGTACCAAGAGACCCAGTACTTC. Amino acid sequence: CASSLSGTYQETQYF. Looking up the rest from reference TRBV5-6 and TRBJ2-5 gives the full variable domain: DAGVTQSPTHLIKTRGQQVTLRCSPKSGHDTVSWYQQALGQGPQFIFQYYEEEERQRGNFPDRFSGHQFPNYSSELNVNALLLGDSALYLCASSLSGTYQETQYFGPGTRLLVL.

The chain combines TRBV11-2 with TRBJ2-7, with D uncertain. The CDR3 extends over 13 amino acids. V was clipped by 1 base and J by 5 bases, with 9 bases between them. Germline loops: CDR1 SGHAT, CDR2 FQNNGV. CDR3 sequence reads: CASSLGANHEQYF. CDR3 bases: TGTGCCAGCAGCTTAGGGGCGAATCACGAGCAGTACTTC.

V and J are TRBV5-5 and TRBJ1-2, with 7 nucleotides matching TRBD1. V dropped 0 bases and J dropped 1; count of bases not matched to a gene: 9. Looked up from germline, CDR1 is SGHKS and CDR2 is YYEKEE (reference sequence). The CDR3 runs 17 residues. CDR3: CASSLGFRQGLNYGYTF. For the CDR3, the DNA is TGTGCCAGCAGCTTGGGATTCCGACAGGGACTTAACTATGGCTACACCTTC.

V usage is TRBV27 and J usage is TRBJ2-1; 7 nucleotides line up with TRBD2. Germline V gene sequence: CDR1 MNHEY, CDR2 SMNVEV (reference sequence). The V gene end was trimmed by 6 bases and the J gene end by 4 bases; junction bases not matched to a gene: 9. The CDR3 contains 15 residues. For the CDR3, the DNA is TGTGCCAGCAGCCAAAAAGCGGGACTATACAATGAGCAGTTCTTC. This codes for CASSQKAGLYNEQFF.

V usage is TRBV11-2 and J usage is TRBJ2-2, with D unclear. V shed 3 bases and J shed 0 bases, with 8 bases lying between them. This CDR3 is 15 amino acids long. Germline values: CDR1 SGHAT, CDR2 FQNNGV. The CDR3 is CASSFQSANTGELFF. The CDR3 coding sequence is TGTGCCAGCAGCTTTCAATCAGCGAACACCGGGGAGCTGTTTTTT.

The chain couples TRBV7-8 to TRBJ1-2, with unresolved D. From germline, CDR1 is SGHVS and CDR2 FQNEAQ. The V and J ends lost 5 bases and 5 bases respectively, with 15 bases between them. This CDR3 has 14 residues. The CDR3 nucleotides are TGTGCCAGCAGCCTCGGGCTGTACGGTTATGGCTACACCTTC. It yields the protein CASSLGLYGYGYTF.

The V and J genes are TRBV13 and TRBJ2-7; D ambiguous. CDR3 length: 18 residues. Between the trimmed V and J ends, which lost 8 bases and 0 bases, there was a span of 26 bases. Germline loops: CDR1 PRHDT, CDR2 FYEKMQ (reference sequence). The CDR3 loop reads CASAPSYGRSLSSYEQYF. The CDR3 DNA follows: TGTGCCAGCGCCCCTTCGTACGGACGGAGCCTCAGCTCCTACGAGCAGTACTTC.

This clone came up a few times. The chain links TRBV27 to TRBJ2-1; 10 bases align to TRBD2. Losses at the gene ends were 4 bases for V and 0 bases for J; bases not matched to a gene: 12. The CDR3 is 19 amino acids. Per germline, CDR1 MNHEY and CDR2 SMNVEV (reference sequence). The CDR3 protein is CASSSRTSGHHTSYNEQFF. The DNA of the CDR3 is TGTGCCAGCAGTTCCCGGACTAGCGGACACCATACCTCCTACAATGAGCAGTTCTTC.

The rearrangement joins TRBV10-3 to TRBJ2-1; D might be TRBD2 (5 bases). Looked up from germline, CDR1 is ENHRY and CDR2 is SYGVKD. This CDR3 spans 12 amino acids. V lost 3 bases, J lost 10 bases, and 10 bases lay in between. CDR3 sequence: CAISDGLPEQFF. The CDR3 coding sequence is TGTGCCATCAGTGATGGACTCCCGGAGCAGTTCTTC.

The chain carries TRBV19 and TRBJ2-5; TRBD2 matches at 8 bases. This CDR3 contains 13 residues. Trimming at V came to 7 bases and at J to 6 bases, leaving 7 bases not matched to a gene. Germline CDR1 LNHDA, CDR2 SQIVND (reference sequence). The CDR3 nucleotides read TGTGCCAGTAACGCGGGCGGGGGGAAGACCCAGTACTTC. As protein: CASNAGGGKTQYF.

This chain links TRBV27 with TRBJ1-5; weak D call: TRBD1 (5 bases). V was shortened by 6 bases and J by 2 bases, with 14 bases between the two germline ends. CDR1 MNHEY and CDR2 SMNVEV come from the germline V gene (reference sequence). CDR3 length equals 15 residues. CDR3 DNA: TGTGCCAGCAGCTGGAAGGGGTTCGGCAATCAGCCCCAGCATTTT. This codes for CASSWKGFGNQPQHF.

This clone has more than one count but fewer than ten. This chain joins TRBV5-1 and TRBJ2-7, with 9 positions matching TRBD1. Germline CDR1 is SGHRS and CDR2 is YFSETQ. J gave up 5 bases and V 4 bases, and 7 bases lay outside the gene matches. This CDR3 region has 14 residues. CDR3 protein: CASSLRDRAHEQYF. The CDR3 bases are TGCGCCAGCAGCCTCCGGGACAGGGCCCACGAGCAGTACTTC. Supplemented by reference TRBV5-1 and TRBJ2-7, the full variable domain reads KAGVTQTPRYLIKTRGQQVTLSCSPISGHRSVSWYQQTPGQGLQFLFEYFSETQRNKGNFPGRFSGRQFSNSRSEMNVSTLELGDSALYLCASSLRDRAHEQYFGPGTRLTVT.

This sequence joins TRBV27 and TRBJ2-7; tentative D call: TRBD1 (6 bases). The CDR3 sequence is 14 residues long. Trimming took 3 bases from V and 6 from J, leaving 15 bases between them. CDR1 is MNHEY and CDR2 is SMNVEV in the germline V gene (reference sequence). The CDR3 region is CASSLDKQGIEQYF. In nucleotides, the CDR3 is TGTGCCAGCAGTTTGGATAAACAGGGTATCGAGCAGTACTTC.

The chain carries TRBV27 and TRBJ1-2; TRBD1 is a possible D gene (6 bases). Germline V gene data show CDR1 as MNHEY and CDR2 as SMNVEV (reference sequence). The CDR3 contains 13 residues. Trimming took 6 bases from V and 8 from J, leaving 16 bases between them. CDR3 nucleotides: TGTGCCAGCAGCCAGGGGCGCTATGGGGGCTACACCTTC. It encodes CASSQGRYGGYTF.

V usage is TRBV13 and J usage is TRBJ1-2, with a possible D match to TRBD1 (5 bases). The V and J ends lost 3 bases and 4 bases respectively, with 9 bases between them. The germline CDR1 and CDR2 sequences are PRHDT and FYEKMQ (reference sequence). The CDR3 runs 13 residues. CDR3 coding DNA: TGTGCCAGCAGCTTGGGGGGTAGCTATGGCTACACCTTC. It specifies CASSLGGSYGYTF.

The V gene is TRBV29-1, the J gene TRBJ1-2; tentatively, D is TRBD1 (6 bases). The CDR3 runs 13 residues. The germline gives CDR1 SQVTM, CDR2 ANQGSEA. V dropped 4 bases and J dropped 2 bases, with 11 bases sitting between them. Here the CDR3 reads CSVVVGQNYGYTF. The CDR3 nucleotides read TGCAGCGTTGTAGTAGGACAGAACTATGGCTACACCTTC.

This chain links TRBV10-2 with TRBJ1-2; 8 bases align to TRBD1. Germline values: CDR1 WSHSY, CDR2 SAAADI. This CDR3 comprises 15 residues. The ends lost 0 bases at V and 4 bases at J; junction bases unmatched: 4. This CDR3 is CASSESRTGTYGYTF. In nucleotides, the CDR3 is TGCGCCAGCAGTGAGTCCCGGACAGGGACCTATGGCTACACCTTC.

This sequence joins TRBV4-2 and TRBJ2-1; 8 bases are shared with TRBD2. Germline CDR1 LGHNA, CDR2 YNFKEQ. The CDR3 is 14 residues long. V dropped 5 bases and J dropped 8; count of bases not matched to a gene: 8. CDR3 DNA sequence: TGTGCCAGCAGCTTCGGACTAGCTTTCGATGAGCAGTTCTTC. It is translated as CASSFGLAFDEQFF.

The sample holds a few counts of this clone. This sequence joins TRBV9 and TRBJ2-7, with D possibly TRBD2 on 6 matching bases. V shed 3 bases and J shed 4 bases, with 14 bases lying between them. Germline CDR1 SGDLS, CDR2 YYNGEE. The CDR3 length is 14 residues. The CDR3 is CASSATGLNYEQYF. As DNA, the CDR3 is TGTGCCAGCAGCGCCACGGGACTTAATTACGAGCAGTACTTC.